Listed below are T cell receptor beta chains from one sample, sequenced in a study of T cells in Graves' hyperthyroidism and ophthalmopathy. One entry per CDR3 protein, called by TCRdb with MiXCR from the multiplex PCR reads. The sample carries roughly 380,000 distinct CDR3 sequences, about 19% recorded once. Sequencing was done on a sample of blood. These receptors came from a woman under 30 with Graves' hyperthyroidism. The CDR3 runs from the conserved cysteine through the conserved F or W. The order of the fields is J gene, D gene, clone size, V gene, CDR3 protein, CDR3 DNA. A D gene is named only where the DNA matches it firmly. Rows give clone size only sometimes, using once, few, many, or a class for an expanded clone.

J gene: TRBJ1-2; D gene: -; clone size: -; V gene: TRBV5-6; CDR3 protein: CASSSTPNYGYTF; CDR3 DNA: TGTGCCAGCAGCTCGACACCTAACTATGGCTACACCTTC
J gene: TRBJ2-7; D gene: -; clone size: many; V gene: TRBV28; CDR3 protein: CASSQNRDFPYEQYF; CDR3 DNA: TGTGCCAGCAGTCAAAACAGGGATTTCCCCTACGAGCAGTACTTC
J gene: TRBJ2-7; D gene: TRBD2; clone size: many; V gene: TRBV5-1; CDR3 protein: CASSWGGSGSYEQYF; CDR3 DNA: TGCGCCAGCAGCTGGGGAGGGAGCGGCTCCTACGAGCAGTACTTC
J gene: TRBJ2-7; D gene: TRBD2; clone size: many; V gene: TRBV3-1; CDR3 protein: CASSQSGGGVIEQYF; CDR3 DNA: TGTGCCAGCAGCCAATCCGGCGGGGGGGTGATAGAGCAGTACTTC
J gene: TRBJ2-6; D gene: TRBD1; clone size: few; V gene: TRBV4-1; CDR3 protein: CASSPQGEQSIGANVLTF; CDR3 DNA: TGCGCCAGCAGCCCTCAGGGGGAACAATCGATTGGGGCCAACGTCCTGACTTTC
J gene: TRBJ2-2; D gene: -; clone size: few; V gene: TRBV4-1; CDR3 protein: CASSQVGARGGELFF; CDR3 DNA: TGCGCCAGCAGCCAAGTCGGAGCGCGGGGCGGGGAGCTGTTTTTT
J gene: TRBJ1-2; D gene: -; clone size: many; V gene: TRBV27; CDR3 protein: CASLRRAGLYYGYTF; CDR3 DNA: TGTGCCAGCCTTAGAAGGGCGGGTTTATACTATGGCTACACCTTC
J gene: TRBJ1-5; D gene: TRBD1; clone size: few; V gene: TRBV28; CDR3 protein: CASRHQGENSNQPQHF; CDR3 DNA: TGTGCCAGCAGACACCAGGGGGAGAATAGCAATCAGCCCCAGCATTTT
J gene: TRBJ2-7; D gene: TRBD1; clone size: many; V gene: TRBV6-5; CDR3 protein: CASSYRPGQVYEQYF; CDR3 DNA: TGTGCCAGCAGTTACAGGCCGGGACAGGTCTACGAGCAGTACTTC
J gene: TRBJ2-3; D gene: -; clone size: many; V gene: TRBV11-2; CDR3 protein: CASSPKPGKTDTQYF; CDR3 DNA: TGTGCCAGCAGCCCCAAGCCAGGGAAAACAGATACGCAGTATTTT
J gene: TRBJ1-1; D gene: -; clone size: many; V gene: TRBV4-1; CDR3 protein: CASSQDLNRYMNTEAFF; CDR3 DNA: TGCGCCAGCAGCCAAGACTTGAACAGGTACATGAACACTGAAGCTTTCTTT
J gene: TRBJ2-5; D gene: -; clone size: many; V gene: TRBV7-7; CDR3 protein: CASSLIPRETQYF; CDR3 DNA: TGTGCTAGCAGCTTAATTCCTCGGGAGACCCAGTACTTC
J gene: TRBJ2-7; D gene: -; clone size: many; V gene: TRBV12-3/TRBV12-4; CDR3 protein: CASRSDSHGSYEQYF; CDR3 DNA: TGTGCCAGCAGATCCGACAGCCACGGCTCCTACGAGCAGTACTTC
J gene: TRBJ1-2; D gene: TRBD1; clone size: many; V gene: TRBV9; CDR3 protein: CASSATGVKLANYGYTF; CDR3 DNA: TGTGCCAGCAGCGCGACAGGGGTAAAGTTGGCGAACTATGGCTACACCTTC
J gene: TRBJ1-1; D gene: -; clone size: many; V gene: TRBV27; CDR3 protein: CASSTGEVGEAFF; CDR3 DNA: TGTGCCAGCAGTACTGGGGAGGTGGGTGAAGCTTTCTTT
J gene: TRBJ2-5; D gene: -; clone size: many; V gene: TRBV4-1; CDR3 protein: CASSQDLRAETQYF; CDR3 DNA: TGCGCCAGCAGCCAAGATCTCCGCGCGGAGACCCAGTACTTC
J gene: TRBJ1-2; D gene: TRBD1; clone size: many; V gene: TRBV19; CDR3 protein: CASTPGQGHGYTF; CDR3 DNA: TGTGCCAGTACCCCCGGACAGGGTCATGGCTACACCTTC
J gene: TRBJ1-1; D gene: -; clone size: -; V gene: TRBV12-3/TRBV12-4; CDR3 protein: CASSRKQGSEAFF; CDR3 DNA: TGTGCCAGCAGTCGGAAACAGGGATCTGAAGCTTTCTTT
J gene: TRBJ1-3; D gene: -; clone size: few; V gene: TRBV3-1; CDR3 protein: CASSQPPDTIYF; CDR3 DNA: TGTGCCAGCAGCCAACCCCCTGACACCATATATTTT
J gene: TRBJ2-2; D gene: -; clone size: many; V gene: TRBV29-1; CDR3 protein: CSVARKPGENTGELFF; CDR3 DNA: TGCAGCGTTGCCCGTAAGCCCGGGGAAAACACCGGGGAGCTGTTTTTT
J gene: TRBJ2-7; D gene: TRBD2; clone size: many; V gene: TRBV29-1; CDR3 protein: CSVLGGELSSYEQYF; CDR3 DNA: TGCAGCGTCCTGGGAGGGGAGTTGAGCTCCTACGAGCAGTACTTC
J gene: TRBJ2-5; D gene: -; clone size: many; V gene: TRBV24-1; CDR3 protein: CATSDEGLQETQYF; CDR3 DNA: TGTGCCACCAGTGATGAGGGCCTCCAAGAGACCCAGTACTTC
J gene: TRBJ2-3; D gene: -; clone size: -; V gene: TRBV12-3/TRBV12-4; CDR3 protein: CASSLAAAWDTQYF; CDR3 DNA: TGTGCCAGCAGTTTAGCAGCCGCTTGGGATACGCAGTATTTT
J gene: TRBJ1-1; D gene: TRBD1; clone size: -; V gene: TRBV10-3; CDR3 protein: CAVTERDRDLTEAFF; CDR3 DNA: TGTGCAGTCACGGAGAGGGACAGGGATCTCACTGAAGCTTTCTTT
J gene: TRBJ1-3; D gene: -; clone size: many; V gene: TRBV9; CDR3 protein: CASSGGGVLYF; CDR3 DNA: TGTGCCAGCAGCGGGGGTGGAGTACTATATTTT
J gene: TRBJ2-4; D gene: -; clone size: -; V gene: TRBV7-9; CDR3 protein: CASSLAGGLPGVIQYF; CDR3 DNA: TGTGCCAGCAGCTTAGCCGGGGGACTCCCAGGAGTCATTCAGTACTTC
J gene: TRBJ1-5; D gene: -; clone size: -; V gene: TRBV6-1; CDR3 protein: CASRGVGVAGNQPQHF; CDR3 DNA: TGTGCCAGCAGGGGGGTGGGGGTCGCGGGCAATCAGCCCCAGCATTTT
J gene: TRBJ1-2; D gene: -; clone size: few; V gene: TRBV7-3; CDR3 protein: CASRIGLGRGTYGYTF; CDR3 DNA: TGTGCCAGCAGGATAGGGCTGGGGAGGGGAACCTATGGCTACACCTTC
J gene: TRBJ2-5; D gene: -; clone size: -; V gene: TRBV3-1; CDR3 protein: CASSQGGQETQYF; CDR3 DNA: TGTGCCAGCAGCCAAGGGGGTCAAGAGACCCAGTACTTC
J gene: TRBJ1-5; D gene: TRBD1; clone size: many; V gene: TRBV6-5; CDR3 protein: CASSYSDRGSNQPQHF; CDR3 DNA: TGTGCCAGCAGTTACTCGGACAGGGGAAGCAATCAGCCCCAGCATTTT
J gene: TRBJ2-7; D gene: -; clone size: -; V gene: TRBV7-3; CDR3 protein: CASSSPSSCEQYF; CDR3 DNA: TGTGCCAGCAGCTCGCCTAGCTCCTGCGAGCAGTACTTC
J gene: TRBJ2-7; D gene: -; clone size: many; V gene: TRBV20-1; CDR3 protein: CSARVEASTYEQYF; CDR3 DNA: TGCAGTGCTAGAGTAGAGGCCTCCACCTACGAGCAGTACTTC
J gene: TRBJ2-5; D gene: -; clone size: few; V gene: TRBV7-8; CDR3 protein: CASSLGWREETQYF; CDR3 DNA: TGTGCCAGCAGCTTAGGGTGGCGGGAAGAGACCCAGTACTTC
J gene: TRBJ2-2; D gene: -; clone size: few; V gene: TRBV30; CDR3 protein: CAWSPRPTGYTGELFF; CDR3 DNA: TGTGCCTGGAGTCCACGCCCCACAGGGTACACCGGGGAGCTGTTTTTT
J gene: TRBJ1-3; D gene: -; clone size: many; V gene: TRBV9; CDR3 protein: CASSVDSTGGNTIYF; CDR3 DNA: TGTGCCAGCAGCGTAGACAGCACGGGTGGAAACACCATATATTTT
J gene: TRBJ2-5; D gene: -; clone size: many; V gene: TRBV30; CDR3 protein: CAWSRAGIQETQYF; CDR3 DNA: TGTGCCTGGAGTCGGGCGGGGATCCAAGAGACCCAGTACTTC
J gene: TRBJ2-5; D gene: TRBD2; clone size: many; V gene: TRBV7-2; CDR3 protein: CASSPERGVETQYF; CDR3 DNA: TGTGCCAGCAGCCCAGAGCGGGGGGTAGAGACCCAGTACTTC
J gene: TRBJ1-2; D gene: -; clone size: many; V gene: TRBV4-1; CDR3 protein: CASSQDLWEIGGYTF; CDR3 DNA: TGCGCCAGCAGCCAAGATCTTTGGGAAATAGGTGGCTACACCTTC